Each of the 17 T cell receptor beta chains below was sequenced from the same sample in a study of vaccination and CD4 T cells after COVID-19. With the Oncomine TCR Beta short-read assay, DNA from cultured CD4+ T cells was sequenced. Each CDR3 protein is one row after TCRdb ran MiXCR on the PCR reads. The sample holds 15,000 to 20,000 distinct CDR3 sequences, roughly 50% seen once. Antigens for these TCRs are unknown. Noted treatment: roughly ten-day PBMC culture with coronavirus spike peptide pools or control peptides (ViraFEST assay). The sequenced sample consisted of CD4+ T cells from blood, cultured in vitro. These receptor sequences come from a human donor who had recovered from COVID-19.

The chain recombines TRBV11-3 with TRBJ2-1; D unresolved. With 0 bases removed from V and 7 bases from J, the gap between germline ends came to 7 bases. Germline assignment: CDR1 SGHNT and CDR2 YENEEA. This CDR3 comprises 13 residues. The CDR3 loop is CASSLEGTNEQFF. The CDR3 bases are TGTGCCAGCAGCTTAGAGGGAACAAATGAGCAGTTCTTC.

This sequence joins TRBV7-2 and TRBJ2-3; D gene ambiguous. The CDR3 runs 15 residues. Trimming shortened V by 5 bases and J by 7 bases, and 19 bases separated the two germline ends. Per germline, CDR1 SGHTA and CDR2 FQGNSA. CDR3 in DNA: TGTGCCAGCAGCGCACAACACGGTGCCCGACATACGCAGTATTTT. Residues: CASSAQHGARHTQYF.

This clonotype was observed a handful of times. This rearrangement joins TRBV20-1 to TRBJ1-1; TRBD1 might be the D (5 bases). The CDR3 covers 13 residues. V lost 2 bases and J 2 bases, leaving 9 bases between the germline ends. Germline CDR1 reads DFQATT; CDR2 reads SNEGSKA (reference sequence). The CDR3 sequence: CSARMQGNTEAFF. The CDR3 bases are TGCAGTGCTAGAATGCAGGGCAACACTGAAGCTTTCTTT.

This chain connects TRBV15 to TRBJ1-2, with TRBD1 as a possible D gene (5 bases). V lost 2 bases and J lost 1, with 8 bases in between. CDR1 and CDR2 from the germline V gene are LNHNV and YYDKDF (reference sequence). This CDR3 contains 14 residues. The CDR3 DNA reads TGTGCCACCAGCAGATCGGGGGGTAACTATGGCTACACCTTC. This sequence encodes CATSRSGGNYGYTF.

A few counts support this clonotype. The CDR3: CASSYRGEYGYTF. The CDR3 DNA follows: TGTGCCAGCAGTTACCGAGGGGAGTACGGCTACACCTTC. The chain uses TRBV6-5 and TRBJ1-2, with a tentative D call TRBD1 (5 bases). Germline lookup yields CDR1 MNHEY and CDR2 SVGAGI. The length of the CDR3 is 13 residues. Trimming took off 2 bases at V and 8 bases at J, with 12 bases between the two ends.

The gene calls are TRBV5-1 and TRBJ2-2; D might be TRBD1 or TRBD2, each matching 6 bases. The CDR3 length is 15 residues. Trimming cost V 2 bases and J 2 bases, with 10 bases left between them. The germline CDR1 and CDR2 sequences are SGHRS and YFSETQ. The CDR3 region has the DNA TGCGCCAGCAGCTTAGGGGGGCTCAACACCGGGGAGCTGTTTTTT. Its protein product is CASSLGGLNTGELFF.

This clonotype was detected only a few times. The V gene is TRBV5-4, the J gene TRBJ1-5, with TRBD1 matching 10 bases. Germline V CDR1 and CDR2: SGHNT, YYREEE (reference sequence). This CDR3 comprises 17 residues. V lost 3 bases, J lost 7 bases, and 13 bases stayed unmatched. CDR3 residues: CASSYQDRGIFKQPQHF. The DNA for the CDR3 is TGTGCCAGCAGCTACCAGGACAGGGGGATTTTCAAACAGCCCCAGCATTTT.

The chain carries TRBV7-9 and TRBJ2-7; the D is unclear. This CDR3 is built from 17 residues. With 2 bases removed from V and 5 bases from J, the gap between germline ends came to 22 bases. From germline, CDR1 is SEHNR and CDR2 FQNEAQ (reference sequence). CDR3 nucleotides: TGTGCCAGCAGCTTAACGTTCGGCACCCCCTTGACACACGAGCAGTACTTC. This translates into CASSLTFGTPLTHEQYF.

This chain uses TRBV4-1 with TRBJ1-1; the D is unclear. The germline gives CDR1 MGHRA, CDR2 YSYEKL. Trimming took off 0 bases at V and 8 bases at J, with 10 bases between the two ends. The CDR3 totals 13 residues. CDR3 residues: CASSQDRAGEAFF. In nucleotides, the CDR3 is TGCGCCAGCAGCCAAGATAGGGCGGGGGAAGCTTTCTTT.

CDR3 loop: CASSVFFTAVDYGYTF. CDR3 coding DNA: TGTGCCAGCAGCGTTTTCTTCACAGCTGTCGATTATGGCTACACCTTC. The chain couples TRBV5-4 to TRBJ1-2; D remains ambiguous. The CDR3 runs 16 residues. CDR1 and CDR2 (germline): SGHNT, YYREEE (reference sequence). V lost 4 bases and J 5 bases, leaving 21 bases between the germline ends.

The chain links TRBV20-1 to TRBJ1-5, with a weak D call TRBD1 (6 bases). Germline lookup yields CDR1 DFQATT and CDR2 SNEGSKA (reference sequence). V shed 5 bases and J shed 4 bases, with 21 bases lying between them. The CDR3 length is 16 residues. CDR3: CSALLGGQARNQPQHF. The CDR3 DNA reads TGCAGTGCTCTACTGGGGGGGCAGGCAAGAAATCAGCCCCAGCATTTT.

The CDR3 loop reads CASSVSQGRSYNEQFF. The CDR3 DNA is TGTGCCAGCAGCGTATCCCAGGGCCGGTCCTACAATGAGCAGTTCTTC. The chain links TRBV9 to TRBJ2-1; a possible D gene is TRBD1 (5 bases). Germline V gene sequence: CDR1 SGDLS, CDR2 YYNGEE. The CDR3 length is 16 residues. V lost 1 base and J 1 base, leaving 12 bases between the germline ends.

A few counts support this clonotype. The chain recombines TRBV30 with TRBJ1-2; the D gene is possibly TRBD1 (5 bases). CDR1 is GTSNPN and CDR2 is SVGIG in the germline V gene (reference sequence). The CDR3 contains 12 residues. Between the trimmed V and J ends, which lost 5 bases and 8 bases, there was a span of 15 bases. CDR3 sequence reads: CAWVRDRGGYTF. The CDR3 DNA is TGTGCCTGGGTCAGGGATCGGGGCGGCTACACCTTC. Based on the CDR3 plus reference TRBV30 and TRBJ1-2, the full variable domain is SQTIHQWPATLVQPVGSPLSLECTVEGTSNPNLYWYRQAAGRGLQLLFYSVGIGQISSEVPQNLSASRPQDRQFILSSKKLLLSDSGFYLCAWVRDRGGYTFGSGTRLTVV.

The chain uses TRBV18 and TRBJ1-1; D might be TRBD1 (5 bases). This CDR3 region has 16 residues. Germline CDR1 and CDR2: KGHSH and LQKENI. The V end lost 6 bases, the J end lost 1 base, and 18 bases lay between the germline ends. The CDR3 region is CASSRVGGDPNTEAFF. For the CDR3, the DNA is TGTGCCAGCTCCCGGGTGGGGGGGGACCCGAACACTGAAGCTTTCTTT.

CDR3 protein: CASSLGDRTYSGNTIYF. The CDR3 DNA is TGTGCCAGCAGCTTAGGCGACAGGACTTACTCTGGAAACACCATATATTTT. This chain joins TRBV11-3 and TRBJ1-3; a weak D match, TRBD1 (6 bases). CDR1 and CDR2 from the germline V gene are SGHNT and YENEEA. This CDR3 contains 17 residues. Trimming took off 1 base at V and 0 bases at J, with 13 bases between the two ends.

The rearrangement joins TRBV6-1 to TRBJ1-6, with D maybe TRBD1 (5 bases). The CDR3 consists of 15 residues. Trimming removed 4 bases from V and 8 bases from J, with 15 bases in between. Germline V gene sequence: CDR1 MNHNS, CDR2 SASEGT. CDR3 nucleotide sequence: TGTGCCAGCAGTGGGGGACCTCCATCCGATTCACCCCTCCACTTT. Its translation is CASSGGPPSDSPLHF.

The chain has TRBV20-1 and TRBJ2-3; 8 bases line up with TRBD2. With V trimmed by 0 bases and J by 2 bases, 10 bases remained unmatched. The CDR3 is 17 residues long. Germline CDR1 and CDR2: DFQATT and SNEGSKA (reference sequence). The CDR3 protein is CSARDPFLAGDTDTQYF. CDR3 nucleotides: TGCAGTGCTAGAGATCCCTTCCTAGCGGGCGACACAGATACGCAGTATTTT.